A selection of T cell receptor beta chains follows, all from one sample in a study of T-cell memory formation after mild COVID-19. TCRdb used MiXCR to reprocess the 5' RACE reads, holding one entry per CDR3 protein. The profile covers 350,000 to 500,000 distinct CDR3 sequences, with about 20% appearing a single time and under 25% taken by the ten largest. Sequenced material: PBMCs or a T cell subset sorted from them (not recorded which). All receptors come from a man aged 18 to 30 who had mild COVID-19 (a few samples of this study predate the infection). Cell type and time point are not known. CDR3s include the opening cysteine and the closing phenylalanine or tryptophan. Fields, in order: CDR3 protein, CDR3 DNA, CDR3 length, clone size, V gene, J gene, D gene. D genes are given only for firm matches. The size of a clone is reported for some rows only, either as once, few or many, or as a class for expanded clones.

CASSFFYGRGREKLFF,TGTGCCAGCAGTTTTTTTTACGGCAGGGGGCGTGAAAAACTGTTTTTT,16,.,TRBV28,TRBJ1-4,TRBD1
CASSSTGVYEQYF,TGTGCCAGCAGCTCGACAGGGGTCTACGAGCAGTACTTC,13,once,TRBV7-9,TRBJ2-7,TRBD1
CASSYLGQNTEAFF,TGTGCCAGCAGTTACCTGGGGCAGAACACTGAAGCTTTCTTT,14,.,TRBV6-6,TRBJ1-1,.
CASSQSLAGGLEPTDTQYF,TGCGCCAGCAGCCAATCGCTAGCGGGGGGTTTAGAACCCACAGATACGCAGTATTTT,19,.,TRBV4-3,TRBJ2-3,TRBD2
CSARDYGGRGPDTQYF,TGCAGTGCTAGAGATTACGGGGGACGGGGCCCCGATACGCAGTATTTT,16,.,TRBV20-1,TRBJ2-3,.
CASSRTTANTEAFF,TGCGCCAGCAGCCGAACTACTGCGAACACTGAAGCTTTCTTT,14,few,TRBV5-1,TRBJ1-1,.
CASSAETEVDTQYF,TGTGCCAGCAGCGCTGAGACCGAGGTTGATACGCAGTATTTT,14,.,TRBV9,TRBJ2-3,.
CASRDEVHNEQFF,TGTGCCAGCAGGGACGAGGTCCACAATGAGCAGTTCTTC,13,.,TRBV6-2/TRBV6-3,TRBJ2-1,.
CASSENAYEQYF,TGTGCCAGCAGTGAGAACGCCTACGAGCAGTACTTC,12,many,TRBV2,TRBJ2-7,.
CAGGGRTDTQYF,TGTGCCGGGGGGGGACGCACAGATACGCAGTATTTT,12,.,TRBV10-3,TRBJ2-3,TRBD2
CASSLDSLYSPLHF,TGCGCCAGCAGCCTGGACAGTTTGTATTCACCCCTCCACTTT,14,few,TRBV5-1,TRBJ1-6,.
CAISESGSGQYNEKLFF,TGTGCCATCAGTGAGTCGGGTTCGGGACAGTATAATGAAAAACTGTTTTTT,17,.,TRBV10-3,TRBJ1-4,TRBD1
CSARVPDRGDYGYTF,TGCAGTGCTAGAGTGCCGGACAGGGGGGACTATGGCTACACCTTC,15,few,TRBV20-1,TRBJ1-2,TRBD1
CASSPKLNTEAFF,TGTGCCAGCAGCCCGAAGTTAAACACTGAAGCTTTCTTT,13,.,TRBV7-6,TRBJ1-1,.
CASSPRGTDTQYF,TGTGCCAGCAGCCCGCGTGGCACAGATACGCAGTATTTT,13,many,TRBV3-1,TRBJ2-3,.
CASSPRGAGGTQYF,TGTGCCAGCAGCCCCCGGGGGGCCGGGGGGACCCAGTACTTC,14,few,TRBV7-2,TRBJ2-5,.
CASSHRGQGGYTF,TGTGCCAGCAGCCACAGGGGGCAGGGAGGCTACACCTTC,13,.,TRBV12-3/TRBV12-4,TRBJ1-2,TRBD1
CSARNPGGRAGEQFF,TGCAGTGCGCGGAACCCAGGGGGGCGAGCGGGTGAGCAGTTCTTC,15,.,TRBV20-1,TRBJ2-1,.
CASSLGTATNEKLFF,TGCGCCAGCAGCTTGGGAACAGCCACTAATGAAAAACTGTTTTTT,15,many,TRBV5-1,TRBJ1-4,.
CASSFRAGGSGIQYF,TGTGCCAGCAGTTTTAGAGCGGGGGGATCAGGCATTCAGTACTTC,15,few,TRBV27,TRBJ2-4,TRBD2
CASSYYGTGGNEQFF,TGTGCCAGCAGTTACTACGGGACAGGGGGCAATGAGCAGTTCTTC,15,few,TRBV6-2/TRBV6-3,TRBJ2-1,TRBD1
CASSSRSERTQYF,TGTGCCAGCAGCTCGCGATCGGAGAGGACCCAGTACTTC,13,.,TRBV7-9,TRBJ2-5,.
CASSIVAGRTGELFF,TGTGCCAGTAGTATAGTGGCGGGGAGGACCGGGGAGCTGTTTTTT,15,few,TRBV19,TRBJ2-2,.
CASSLRSGVAMNTEAFF,TGTGCCAGCAGCTTAAGGTCCGGGGTGGCAATGAACACTGAAGCTTTCTTT,17,.,TRBV7-8,TRBJ1-1,.
CSAFPQGFYGYTF,TGCAGTGCTTTTCCACAGGGCTTCTATGGCTACACCTTC,13,.,TRBV20-1,TRBJ1-2,.
CASSQGTAGNTIYF,TGTGCCAGCAGCCAGGGGACCGCTGGAAACACCATATATTTT,14,few,TRBV14,TRBJ1-3,.
CASSPGTAYSNQPQHF,TGTGCCAGCAGCCCAGGGACAGCGTATAGCAATCAGCCCCAGCATTTT,16,few,TRBV7-2,TRBJ1-5,TRBD1
CASIIPPLAKNIQYF,TGCGCCAGCATAATCCCGCCACTAGCCAAAAACATTCAGTACTTC,15,.,TRBV5-1,TRBJ2-4,.
CASSLPVGYNEQFF,TGCGCCAGCAGCCTTCCCGTCGGGTATAATGAGCAGTTCTTC,14,many,TRBV5-1,TRBJ2-1,.
CASSLGTAGGRGQFF,TGTGCCAGCAGTTTAGGGACAGCCGGCGGTCGTGGGCAGTTCTTC,15,.,TRBV27,TRBJ2-1,TRBD1
CSAENWGQTDYEQYF,TGCAGTGCTGAAAATTGGGGGCAGACAGACTACGAGCAGTACTTC,15,few,TRBV20-1,TRBJ2-7,.
CASGLIAGRGNEQFF,TGTGCCAGCGGATTAATCGCAGGCAGGGGTAATGAGCAGTTCTTC,15,once,TRBV7-9,TRBJ2-1,.
CSVSQTGGTEAFF,TGCAGCGTTTCCCAGACAGGGGGCACTGAAGCTTTCTTT,13,.,TRBV29-1,TRBJ1-1,TRBD1
CASNSERGYNEQFF,TGTGCCAGCAATAGCGAGCGGGGGTACAATGAGCAGTTCTTC,14,few,TRBV25-1,TRBJ2-1,TRBD2
CASSQDSRGAGADTQYF,TGTGCCAGCAGCCAAGATTCGCGGGGGGCGGGTGCTGATACGCAGTATTTT,17,few,TRBV4-2,TRBJ2-3,TRBD2
CASSLGGIKNGELFF,TGTGCCAGCAGCTTAGGAGGGATCAAAAATGGAGAACTGTTTTTT,15,many,TRBV11-2,TRBJ1-4,.
CASSSQTPDTQYF,TGTGCCAGCAGCTCACAGACCCCGGATACGCAGTATTTT,13,.,TRBV7-9,TRBJ2-3,.
CASSVEGFGELFF,TGTGCCAGCAGCGTAGAAGGGTTCGGGGAGCTGTTTTTT,13,few,TRBV9,TRBJ2-2,.
CASSSQGRPSPLHF,TGCGCCAGCAGCTCACAGGGTCGTCCTTCACCCCTCCACTTT,14,.,TRBV5-1,TRBJ1-6,.
CASSPYQPSGGADHTQYF,TGTGCCAGCTCACCGTATCAACCTAGCGGGGGGGCCGACCATACGCAGTATTTT,18,few,TRBV18,TRBJ2-3,TRBD2
CASSYSLVGETQYF,TGTGCCAGCAGTTACTCCCTAGTGGGTGAGACCCAGTACTTC,14,.,TRBV6-5,TRBJ2-5,.
CASSLVRGMNTEAFF,TGCGCCAGCAGCTTGGTTCGGGGAATGAACACTGAAGCTTTCTTT,15,.,TRBV5-1,TRBJ1-1,.
CASSHARPGANVLTF,TGTGCCAGCAGTCACGCCCGGCCTGGGGCCAACGTCCTGACTTTC,15,few,TRBV7-9,TRBJ2-6,.
CASSLRGQGNTIYF,TGTGCCAGCAGTCTAAGGGGGCAAGGAAACACCATATATTTT,14,.,TRBV27,TRBJ1-3,TRBD1
CAISVTGWNSPLHF,TGTGCCATCAGTGTGACAGGGTGGAATTCACCCCTCCACTTT,14,few,TRBV10-3,TRBJ1-6,TRBD1
CASSLRRLAGEDTQYF,TGTGCCAGCAGTTTAAGGCGACTAGCGGGGGAAGATACGCAGTATTTT,16,many,TRBV12-3/TRBV12-4,TRBJ2-3,TRBD2
CASRDRVWGANVLTF,TGCGCCAGCAGAGACAGGGTTTGGGGGGCCAACGTCCTGACTTTC,15,.,TRBV10-2,TRBJ2-6,TRBD1
CASSRTSGGVTDTQYF,TGTGCCAGCAGTCGGACTAGCGGGGGGGTGACAGATACGCAGTATTTT,16,.,TRBV6-4,TRBJ2-3,TRBD2
CASSSRGARDTQYF,TGTGCCAGCAGTTCACGGGGGGCGAGAGATACGCAGTATTTT,14,.,TRBV12-3/TRBV12-4,TRBJ2-3,.
CSSGTEYNEQFF,TGCAGCTCCGGGACGGAGTACAATGAGCAGTTCTTC,12,many,TRBV29-1,TRBJ2-1,.
CASTQTRARAKWDGYTF,TGTGCCAGCACTCAAACCCGGGCCCGGGCGAAGTGGGATGGCTACACCTTC,17,.,TRBV12-3/TRBV12-4,TRBJ1-2,.
CASSPLSDVNTEAFF,TGTGCCAGCTCACCACTTTCAGACGTGAACACTGAAGCTTTCTTT,15,.,TRBV18,TRBJ1-1,.
CASSSSRGGWGPDTQYF,TGTGCCAGCAGCTCCTCCCGGGGGGGCTGGGGTCCAGATACGCAGTATTTT,17,.,TRBV6-5,TRBJ2-3,TRBD2
CASSPSGVAGYNEQFF,TGTGCCAGCAGCCCCTCCGGGGTAGCGGGCTACAATGAGCAGTTCTTC,16,many,TRBV9,TRBJ2-1,TRBD2